The rows below give T cell receptor beta chains drawn from one sample of a study of blood T cell repertoires in COVID-19. The repertoire was sequenced with immunoSEQ multiplex PCR; TCRdb's copy has only in-frame clones and lacks some. The repertoire includes approximately 350,000 clones, 80% to 90% of them detected once, and 1% to 1.5% sits in the top ten. Sample: peripheral blood. Source of these receptors: a middle-aged man with acute or convalescent COVID-19. CDR3s include the opening cysteine and the closing phenylalanine or tryptophan. Fields, in order: clone size, D gene, V gene, J gene, CDR3 DNA, CDR3 protein. D genes are given only for firm matches. A row's size may be missing; if present it is once, few, many or a size class.

abundance: .
d_gene: TRBD1
v_gene: TRBV27
j_gene: TRBJ1-3
CDR3nt: TGTGCCAGCAGTTTTAGACAGGGTAGTGGAAACACCATATATTTT
CDR3aa: CASSFRQGSGNTIYF

abundance: .
d_gene: .
v_gene: TRBV7-4
j_gene: TRBJ1-6
CDR3nt: TGTGCCAGCAGCTTAGGCGAGGGAACCTCCTATAATTCACCCCTCCACTTT
CDR3aa: CASSLGEGTSYNSPLHF

abundance: once
d_gene: .
v_gene: TRBV4-3
j_gene: TRBJ1-1
CDR3nt: TGCGCCAGCAGCCAAGATGGATTGGGGGGCACTGAAGCTTTCTTT
CDR3aa: CASSQDGLGGTEAFF

abundance: .
d_gene: .
v_gene: TRBV4-1
j_gene: TRBJ2-7
CDR3nt: TGCGCCAGCAGCCAAGGTTCAGGAACCTACGAGCAGTACTTC
CDR3aa: CASSQGSGTYEQYF

abundance: .
d_gene: TRBD2
v_gene: TRBV19
j_gene: TRBJ2-2
CDR3nt: TGTGCCAGTAGTATAGAAGGACTAGCTATCGGGGAGCTGTTTTTT
CDR3aa: CASSIEGLAIGELFF

abundance: .
d_gene: .
v_gene: TRBV9
j_gene: TRBJ1-3
CDR3nt: TGTGCCAGCAGCGTAGGACGGCCAGGATATTTCGAAAACACCATATATTTT
CDR3aa: CASSVGRPGYFENTIYF

abundance: .
d_gene: .
v_gene: TRBV25-1
j_gene: TRBJ2-3
CDR3nt: TGTGCCAGCACGCAGTACACAGATACGCAGTATTTT
CDR3aa: CASTQYTDTQYF

abundance: .
d_gene: TRBD2
v_gene: TRBV11-3
j_gene: TRBJ2-3
CDR3nt: TGTGCCAGCAGCTTAGAGGGGCGGGGGGGCGGCGATACGCAGTATTTT
CDR3aa: CASSLEGRGGGDTQYF

abundance: .
d_gene: .
v_gene: TRBV7-2
j_gene: TRBJ2-2
CDR3nt: TGTGCCAGCAGCTTAGGAGGAGACACCGGGGAGCTGTTTTTT
CDR3aa: CASSLGGDTGELFF

abundance: .
d_gene: .
v_gene: TRBV27
j_gene: TRBJ2-7
CDR3nt: TGTGCCAGCAGTTCTCAGGGTAGCGAGCAGTACTTC
CDR3aa: CASSSQGSEQYF

abundance: .
d_gene: .
v_gene: TRBV27
j_gene: TRBJ2-2
CDR3nt: TGTGCCAGCAGGGCGGGACTTTACACCGGGGAGCTGTTTTTT
CDR3aa: CASRAGLYTGELFF

abundance: .
d_gene: .
v_gene: TRBV2
j_gene: TRBJ1-1
CDR3nt: TGTGCCAGTTCCTCTCACAGGAACACTGAAGCTTTCTTT
CDR3aa: CASSSHRNTEAFF

abundance: .
d_gene: .
v_gene: TRBV15
j_gene: TRBJ2-7
CDR3nt: TGTGCCACCAGCAGAGAAACAGGGACCTCCTACGAGCAGTACTTC
CDR3aa: CATSRETGTSYEQYF

abundance: .
d_gene: .
v_gene: TRBV27
j_gene: TRBJ2-3
CDR3nt: TGTGCCAGCAGTGTGCAGGGCACAGATACGCAGTATTTT
CDR3aa: CASSVQGTDTQYF

abundance: .
d_gene: TRBD1
v_gene: TRBV10-1
j_gene: TRBJ1-5
CDR3nt: TGCGCCAGCATCAAGAAGGGGGCCAGGCGGCCCCAGCATTTT
CDR3aa: CASIKKGARRPQHF

abundance: .
d_gene: TRBD2
v_gene: TRBV3-1/TRBV3-2
j_gene: TRBJ2-1
CDR3nt: TGTGCCAGCAGCCAAGTGGGACTAGCCCCCAATGAGCAGTTCTTC
CDR3aa: CASSQVGLAPNEQFF

abundance: .
d_gene: .
v_gene: TRBV5-1
j_gene: TRBJ1-3
CDR3nt: TGCGCCAGCAGCTTGACAGGCTTGGACACCATATATTTT
CDR3aa: CASSLTGLDTIYF

abundance: .
d_gene: .
v_gene: TRBV6-6
j_gene: TRBJ2-7
CDR3nt: TGTGCCAGCAGTCCTGGAGGAACGGAGAAGTACTTC
CDR3aa: CASSPGGTEKYF

abundance: .
d_gene: .
v_gene: TRBV21-1
j_gene: TRBJ1-2
CDR3nt: TGTGCCAGCAGCAAGGCAGGGTTAAGCCTGGACTATGGCTACACCTTC
CDR3aa: CASSKAGLSLDYGYTF

abundance: .
d_gene: TRBD1
v_gene: TRBV28
j_gene: TRBJ1-1
CDR3nt: TGTGCCAGCAGTGCCCCAGGGGGCGGGAACACTGAAGCTTTCTTT
CDR3aa: CASSAPGGGNTEAFF

abundance: .
d_gene: .
v_gene: TRBV19
j_gene: TRBJ2-6
CDR3nt: TGTGCCAGTAGTACGGCCGTCGCGGAGTTTTCTGGGGCCAACGTCCTGACTTTC
CDR3aa: CASSTAVAEFSGANVLTF

abundance: .
d_gene: TRBD1
v_gene: TRBV27
j_gene: TRBJ2-1
CDR3nt: TGTGCCAGCAGTCCATTTTGGGACAGCCATGAGCAGTTCTTC
CDR3aa: CASSPFWDSHEQFF

abundance: .
d_gene: .
v_gene: TRBV28
j_gene: TRBJ1-2
CDR3nt: TGTGCCAGCAACGTAAAAACGGGACTGTATGGCTACACCTTC
CDR3aa: CASNVKTGLYGYTF

abundance: .
d_gene: .
v_gene: TRBV7-3
j_gene: TRBJ2-1
CDR3nt: TGTGCCAGCAGCTTAGGCGCTAGCTCCTACAATGAGCAGTTCTTC
CDR3aa: CASSLGASSYNEQFF

abundance: .
d_gene: .
v_gene: TRBV5-4
j_gene: TRBJ2-1
CDR3nt: TGTGCCAGCAGCTTCGATCAGAGACAAGAGCAGTTCTTC
CDR3aa: CASSFDQRQEQFF

abundance: .
d_gene: .
v_gene: TRBV5-1
j_gene: TRBJ2-1
CDR3nt: TGCGCCAGCAGCTTGGACCAGGGGTACAATGAGCAGTTCTTC
CDR3aa: CASSLDQGYNEQFF

abundance: .
d_gene: .
v_gene: TRBV28
j_gene: TRBJ1-3
CDR3nt: TGTGCCAGCAGTCCGTACCCGAGCTCTGGAAACACCATATATTTT
CDR3aa: CASSPYPSSGNTIYF

abundance: few
d_gene: .
v_gene: TRBV9
j_gene: TRBJ1-1
CDR3nt: TGTGCCAGCAGCGTAGCAGGGGACACTGAAGCTTTCTTT
CDR3aa: CASSVAGDTEAFF

abundance: .
d_gene: .
v_gene: TRBV11-2
j_gene: TRBJ2-2
CDR3nt: TGTGCCAGCAGCTTAGTTTCGTCGGCCGGGGAGCTGTTTTTT
CDR3aa: CASSLVSSAGELFF

abundance: .
d_gene: .
v_gene: TRBV5-1
j_gene: TRBJ1-1
CDR3nt: TGCGCCAGCAGCTCGGGACCACAGGGTACGAACACTGAAGCTTTCTTT
CDR3aa: CASSSGPQGTNTEAFF

abundance: once
d_gene: TRBD2
v_gene: TRBV4-3
j_gene: TRBJ2-3
CDR3nt: TGCGCCAGCAGCCAACAACTAGCGGGGGGGGTTCCCGTCACAGATACGCAGTATTTT
CDR3aa: CASSQQLAGGVPVTDTQYF

abundance: .
d_gene: .
v_gene: TRBV29-1
j_gene: TRBJ2-3
CDR3nt: TGCAGCGCTGGACGGGCGGGACTTCTTATAGATACGCAGTATTTT
CDR3aa: CSAGRAGLLIDTQYF

abundance: .
d_gene: .
v_gene: TRBV24-1
j_gene: TRBJ2-7
CDR3nt: TGTGCCACCAGTGATTTCTGCGAGCAGTACTTC
CDR3aa: CATSDFCEQYF

abundance: .
d_gene: .
v_gene: TRBV5-1
j_gene: TRBJ1-4
CDR3nt: TGCGCCAGCAGCTTGTACTCCGGCAGGCCGTATAATGAAAAACTGTTTTTT
CDR3aa: CASSLYSGRPYNEKLFF

abundance: .
d_gene: .
v_gene: TRBV7-9
j_gene: TRBJ1-1
CDR3nt: TGTGCCAGCAGGGAACTGACAGGGAACACTGAAGCTTTCTTT
CDR3aa: CASRELTGNTEAFF

abundance: .
d_gene: TRBD1
v_gene: TRBV3-1/TRBV3-2
j_gene: TRBJ1-6
CDR3nt: TGTGCCAGCAGCCAAGGAGGACAGGCATTAGGTTCACCCCTCCACTTT
CDR3aa: CASSQGGQALGSPLHF

abundance: .
d_gene: .
v_gene: TRBV5-6
j_gene: TRBJ2-2
CDR3nt: TGTGCCAGCAGCATTGGTCCGGGGATTCGGACCGGGGAGCTGTTTTTT
CDR3aa: CASSIGPGIRTGELFF

abundance: .
d_gene: .
v_gene: TRBV2
j_gene: TRBJ2-1
CDR3nt: TGTGCCAGCAGTGGATTGATGGCAGGGGCAACCTACAATGAGCAGTTCTTC
CDR3aa: CASSGLMAGATYNEQFF

abundance: .
d_gene: .
v_gene: TRBV7-2
j_gene: TRBJ2-2
CDR3nt: TGTGCCAGCAGCTTAGTACAGAACACCGGGGAGCTGTTTTTT
CDR3aa: CASSLVQNTGELFF

abundance: .
d_gene: .
v_gene: TRBV12-5
j_gene: TRBJ2-7
CDR3nt: TGTGCTAGTGCCCCCTACATCCGGGGTAGCTTCTACGAGCAGTACTTC
CDR3aa: CASAPYIRGSFYEQYF

abundance: once
d_gene: .
v_gene: TRBV28
j_gene: TRBJ1-1
CDR3nt: TGTGCCAGCAGCTCGCGGGGCAGGGTAATTTTCACTGAAGCTTTCTTT
CDR3aa: CASSSRGRVIFTEAFF

abundance: .
d_gene: TRBD2
v_gene: TRBV7-2
j_gene: TRBJ2-2
CDR3nt: TGTGCCAGCAGTCCCCTAGCGGGGGGGCCAGATACCGGGGAGCTGTTTTTT
CDR3aa: CASSPLAGGPDTGELFF

abundance: .
d_gene: TRBD2
v_gene: TRBV6-4
j_gene: TRBJ2-1
CDR3nt: TGTGCCAGCAGTGACTCGACTAGCGGGTACAATGAGCAGTTCTTC
CDR3aa: CASSDSTSGYNEQFF

abundance: .
d_gene: .
v_gene: TRBV30
j_gene: TRBJ2-7
CDR3nt: TGTGCCTGGAGTGTACAGGGCGAGCAGTACTTC
CDR3aa: CAWSVQGEQYF

abundance: once
d_gene: TRBD2
v_gene: TRBV5-4
j_gene: TRBJ2-7
CDR3nt: TGTGCCAGCAGCTTGGGGCTAGCGGGGGCCTACGAGCAGTACTTC
CDR3aa: CASSLGLAGAYEQYF